These T cell receptor beta chains were read from a single sample in a study of CD8 T cells in acute hepatitis C reinfection. The protocol was immunoSEQ multiplex PCR, while the TCRdb copy is restricted to in-frame clones and leaves out a portion. The sample comprises under 3,000 clones, about 70% of which are singletons, and 11% rests with the top ten. Sample: HCV NS3-1073 tetramer-sorted CD8+ T cells from PBMCs, taken at follow-up. These receptors all stem from a middle-aged man who spontaneously cleared hepatitis C infection. CDR3s include the opening cysteine and the closing phenylalanine or tryptophan. The D gene is left open where the match is weak. The size of a clone is reported for some rows only, either as once, few or many, or as a class for expanded clones.

>TRBV30|few|TRBD2|TRBJ2-5
CAWNAGVETQYF
TGTGCCTGGAATGCGGGGGTGGAGACCCAGTACTTC
>TRBV4-1|NA|NA|TRBJ2-7
CASSQENGKWGEQYF
TGTGCCAGCAGCCAAGAAAACGGGAAGTGGGGCGAGCAGTACTTC
>TRBV27|NA|TRBD2|TRBJ2-3
CASSPMTSGTDTQYF
TGTGCCAGCAGTCCCATGACTAGCGGAACAGATACGCAGTATTTT
>TRBV27|NA|TRBD1|TRBJ2-7
CASSLRGDRDRGTYEQYF
TGTGCCAGCAGTTTAAGGGGAGACCGGGACAGGGGAACCTACGAGCAGTACTTC
>TRBV2|few|NA|TRBJ1-1
CASSYSDGGEAFF
TGTGCCAGCAGTTACTCGGACGGAGGGGAAGCTTTCTTT
>TRBV27|NA|NA|TRBJ1-2
CASSGLREGLYGYTF
TGTGCCAGCAGTGGACTACGAGAGGGGCTCTATGGCTACACCTTC
>TRBV29-1|few|TRBD1|TRBJ1-2
CSVSDRGLGYGYTF
TGCAGCGTTTCCGACAGGGGGCTTGGCTATGGCTACACCTTC
>TRBV5-6|NA|NA|TRBJ1-2
CASSFGRFGGDYGYTF
TGTGCCAGCAGCTTCGGTAGGTTCGGAGGGGACTATGGCTACACCTTC
>TRBV16|once|NA|TRBJ2-7
CASSQSGSGYEQYF
TGTGCCAGCAGCCAATCCGGGTCCGGATACGAGCAGTACTTC
>TRBV5-1|NA|TRBD1|TRBJ1-3
CASSLDIQGTGNTIYF
TGCGCCAGCAGCTTGGACATACAGGGGACCGGAAACACCATATATTTT
>TRBV10-3|NA|TRBD1|TRBJ2-2
CAISAGGGTGELFF
TGTGCCATCAGTGCAGGGGGCGGCACCGGGGAGCTGTTTTTT
>TRBV4-3|large|TRBD1|TRBJ2-6
CASSQSPGQGDYSGANVLTF
TGCGCCAGCAGCCAAAGTCCCGGACAGGGTGATTACTCTGGGGCCAACGTCCTGACTTTC
>TRBV6-5|few|TRBD2|TRBJ2-7
CASSFGLDKYEQYF
TGTGCCAGCAGCTTCGGACTAGATAAGTACGAGCAGTACTTC
>TRBV30|NA|NA|TRBJ2-3
CAWTSGLGTDTQYF
TGTGCCTGGACCTCTGGGCTAGGGACAGATACGCAGTATTTT
>TRBV7-2|NA|TRBD2|TRBJ2-6
CASSQAGREGPSGANVLTF
TGCGCCAGCAGCCAAGCAGGGCGGGAGGGCCCCTCTGGGGCCAACGTCCTGACTTTC
>TRBV5-1|NA|NA|TRBJ1-1
CASSQGWGNAEAFF
TGCGCCAGCAGCCAGGGATGGGGGAACGCTGAAGCTTTCTTT
>TRBV5-6|NA|NA|TRBJ2-7
CASSLLNYEQYF
TGTGCCAGCAGCTTGTTAAACTACGAGCAGTACTTC
>TRBV5-1|NA|NA|TRBJ2-1
CASSFVKGEQFF
TGCGCCAGCAGTTTCGTTAAGGGCGAGCAGTTCTTC
>TRBV29-1|NA|TRBD1|TRBJ2-2
CSVEDRDRGSGELFF
TGCAGCGTTGAAGATCGAGACAGGGGATCCGGGGAGCTGTTTTTT
>TRBV2|NA|NA|TRBJ1-5
CASPEGGPGQPQHF
TGTGCCAGCCCAGAAGGGGGGCCGGGTCAGCCCCAGCATTTT
>TRBV9|NA|NA|TRBJ2-3
CASSPHTAGISVTDTQYF
TGTGCCAGCAGCCCTCACACCGCAGGGATATCAGTGACAGATACGCAGTATTTT
>TRBV30|few|NA|TRBJ2-7
CAWSVSGPYEQYF
TGTGCCTGGAGTGTAAGCGGGCCCTACGAGCAGTACTTC
>TRBV12-5|NA|NA|TRBJ2-7
CACMDASYEQYF
TGTGCCTGCATGGACGCCTCCTACGAGCAGTACTTC
>TRBV29-1|NA|NA|TRBJ1-2
CSAPTGDYGYTF
TGCAGCGCTCCGACAGGTGACTATGGCTACACCTTC
>TRBV2|NA|NA|TRBJ2-1
CASSPGADEQFF
TGTGCCAGCAGTCCAGGGGCGGATGAGCAGTTCTTC